This entry lists 18 T cell receptor beta chains sequenced from one sample in a study of T cell repertoires and Cas9 in healthy adults. Here immunoSEQ multiplex PCR was the method, and the copy in TCRdb shows in-frame clones only, minus some. The data hold about 22,000 clones, with under 95% observed a single time. The specimen was CD4+ effector T cells (CD127+, CD25-, CD137-, CD154-) from PBMCs; culture status not recorded. These receptors came from a human donor in good health.

Written as DNA, the CDR3 is TGTGCCAGCAGCGGGAATCCTAAAACCGGGGAGCTGTTTTTT. Encoded protein: CASSGNPKTGELFF. The genes are TRBV9 and TRBJ2-2; D gene unclear. Per the germline V gene, CDR1 is SGDLS and CDR2 is YYNGEE. The CDR3 consists of 14 residues. V was trimmed by 3 bases and J by 5 bases, leaving 11 bases between them.

This clone was seen a handful of times. V usage is TRBV5-1 and J usage is TRBJ1-2, with 8 bases matching TRBD1. With V trimmed by 4 bases and J by 3 bases, 2 bases remained unmatched. The length of the CDR3 is 13 residues. Germline CDR1 is SGHRS and CDR2 is YFSETQ. CDR3 amino acids: CASSTGQDYGYTF. The CDR3 DNA is TGCGCCAGCAGCACGGGACAGGACTATGGCTACACCTTC.

V is TRBV25-1 and J is TRBJ2-5; TRBD2 might be the D (6 bases). Germline V CDR1 and CDR2: MGHDK, SYGVNS. The CDR3 has 14 residues. V gave up 10 bases and J gave up 7 bases, with 22 bases separating them. The CDR3 nucleotides read TGTGCCACCACTTCAAGATGGGGGGTGGGGACCCAGTACTTC. This sequence encodes CATTSRWGVGTQYF.

In this sample, this clone turned up a few times. The V and J genes are TRBV6-5 and TRBJ1-1; a weak D match, TRBD1 (5 bases). The CDR3 extends over 14 amino acids. CDR1 and CDR2 from the germline V gene are MNHEY and SVGAGI. Trimming cost V 5 bases and J 4 bases, with 14 bases left between them. The CDR3 here is CASSTLTGPTEAFF. CDR3 nucleotide sequence: TGTGCCAGCAGTACACTTACGGGGCCCACTGAAGCTTTCTTT.

This chain joins TRBV5-1 and TRBJ2-2; possibly TRBD1 for D (6 bases). V lost 3 bases and J 6 bases, leaving 12 bases between the germline ends. The length of the CDR3 is 14 residues. The V gene's germline CDR1 is SGHRS and CDR2 YFSETQ. Written as DNA, the CDR3 is TGCGCCAGCAGCTCTTTACAGGGCTCCGGGGAGCTGTTTTTT. This gives the protein CASSSLQGSGELFF.

The chain uses TRBV28 and TRBJ1-6; maybe TRBD1 (6 bases). Between the trimmed V and J ends, which lost 6 bases and 0 bases, there was a span of 15 bases. Germline-derived CDR1 and CDR2 are MDHEN and SYDVKM. The CDR3 sequence is 17 residues long. The CDR3 nucleotides are TGTGCCAGCAGCTGGGTTGGGGGCGTCTCCTATAATTCACCCCTCCACTTT. It translates to CASSWVGGVSYNSPLHF. Variable domain in full (rest from reference TRBV28 and TRBJ1-6): DVKVTQSSRYLVKRTGEKVFLECVQDMDHENMFWYRQDPGLGLRLIYFSYDVKMKEKGDIPEGYSVSREKKERFSLILESASTNQTSMYLCASSWVGGVSYNSPLHFGNGTRLTVT.

This clone was picked up a small number of times. The CDR3 reads CAIMGSYEQYF. The CDR3 bases are TGTGCCATCATGGGATCCTACGAGCAGTACTTC. The J gene is TRBJ2-7, the V gene TRBV10-3; D gene ambiguous. Trimming pared 7 bases from V and 1 base from J, leaving 5 bases between. The CDR3 has 11 amino acids. CDR1 and CDR2 (germline): ENHRY, SYGVKD.

The chain is built from TRBV5-5 and TRBJ1-2, with D possibly TRBD1 on 6 matching bases. The CDR3 is 14 residues long. V was clipped by 4 bases and J by 2 bases, with 12 bases between them. Germline V lookup: CDR1 SGHKS, CDR2 YYEKEE (reference sequence). The CDR3 DNA is TGTGCCAGCAGCAGCTCCGACAGGAACTATGGCTACACCTTC. Translated: CASSSSDRNYGYTF.

The chain employs TRBV11-2 and TRBJ1-4; possible D gene TRBD1, 5 bases. CDR3 length equals 15 residues. The germline V gene has CDR1 SGHAT and CDR2 FQNNGV. Trimming left V 4 bases short and J 0 bases short, with 9 bases between. CDR3 amino acids: CASSSTTATNEKLFF. The CDR3 nucleotides are TGTGCCAGCAGCTCCACGACAGCAACTAATGAAAAACTGTTTTTT.

The chain recombines TRBV6-1 with TRBJ1-1, with D uncertain. V dropped 2 bases and J dropped 8 bases, with 9 bases sitting between them. Germline-derived CDR1 and CDR2 are MNHNS and SASEGT. The CDR3 totals 12 residues. This CDR3 reads CASSELTMEAFF. Here the CDR3 DNA reads TGTGCCAGCAGTGAATTGACTATGGAAGCTTTCTTT.

The rearrangement links TRBV28 to TRBJ1-2, with D possibly matching TRBD1 (5 bases). CDR3 size: 14 residues. Trimming pared 6 bases from V and 2 bases from J, leaving 13 bases between. Germline-derived CDR1 and CDR2 are MDHEN and SYDVKM. CDR3 residues: CASSSFQGNYGYTF. The CDR3 DNA follows: TGTGCCAGCAGCTCATTCCAGGGAAACTATGGCTACACCTTC.

This chain uses TRBV28 with TRBJ2-2; D call uncertain. The germline V gene encodes CDR1 MDHEN and CDR2 SYDVKM. V was cut by 8 bases and J by 0 bases, with 13 bases left in between. The CDR3 covers 15 residues. The CDR3 here is CASVRPRANTGELFF. In DNA, the CDR3 is TGTGCCAGCGTGAGGCCAAGAGCGAACACCGGGGAGCTGTTTTTT.

The chain uses TRBV7-9 and TRBJ2-3; 8 positions agree with TRBD2. V trimming: 2 bases; J trimming: 1 base; junction bases outside the gene matches: 2. CDR3 length: 15 residues. CDR1 is SEHNR, CDR2 FQNEAQ, per germline (reference sequence). CDR3 loop: CASSLWREGTDTQYF. In DNA, the CDR3 is TGTGCCAGCAGCTTATGGCGGGAGGGCACAGATACGCAGTATTTT.

The chain employs TRBV28 and TRBJ2-1; TRBD2 agrees at 11 bases. The CDR3 is made up of 16 amino acids. Germline-derived CDR1 and CDR2 are MDHEN and SYDVKM. Trimming cost V 8 bases and J 6 bases; bases outside gene matches: 12. The CDR3 loop reads CASWRTPSGGFNEQFF. The CDR3 nucleotides are TGTGCCAGCTGGCGGACACCTAGCGGGGGGTTCAATGAGCAGTTCTTC.

Comment on this clone: Other DNA sequences of this sample code for an identical CDR3. V gene TRBV5-4 combines with J gene TRBJ2-6; a weak D match, TRBD2 (6 bases). The CDR3 covers 18 residues. Between the trimmed V and J ends, which lost 4 bases and 1 base, there was a span of 18 bases. Looked up from germline, CDR1 is SGHNT and CDR2 is YYREEE (reference sequence). The CDR3 reads CASSMGLLSSSGANVLTF. The CDR3, as DNA: TGTGCCAGCAGCATGGGACTCCTTAGTAGTTCTGGGGCCAACGTCCTGACTTTC.

To note about this clone: Other DNA sequences in the sample encode the same CDR3. V is TRBV20-1 and J is TRBJ1-1; no firm D call. The CDR3 consists of 11 residues. Trimming removed 6 bases at V and 1 base at J, with 6 bases between. From germline, CDR1 is DFQATT and CDR2 SNEGSKA (reference sequence). Written as DNA, the CDR3 is TGCAGTGCAAGACAGAACACTGAAGCTTTCTTT. Translation: CSARQNTEAFF.

Here the CDR3 reads CSVGVSSTNTGELFF. CDR3 DNA: TGCAGCGTTGGAGTTTCATCTACGAACACCGGGGAGCTGTTTTTT. The chain carries TRBV29-1 and TRBJ2-2; D gene unclear. The CDR3 consists of 15 residues. In germline, CDR1 is SQVTM, CDR2 ANQGSEA. V lost 4 bases, J lost 0 bases, and 12 bases lay in between.

The J gene is TRBJ1-1, the V gene TRBV5-4; perhaps TRBD1 as D (6 bases). This CDR3 spans 13 amino acids. The germline V and J ends were trimmed by 0 bases and 6 bases, with 9 bases remaining between them. Germline assignment: CDR1 SGHNT and CDR2 YYREEE (reference sequence). In DNA, the CDR3 is TGTGCCAGCAGCTTGGTTGGGGGCGCTGAAGCTTTCTTT. It specifies CASSLVGGAEAFF.